This is a list of T cell receptor beta chains from one sample in a study of Ad26.COV2.S vaccination and SARS-CoV-2 variants. This table comes from immunoSEQ multiplex PCR, and its TCRdb copy is limited to in-frame clones, with some not included. Among approximately 420,000 clones listed, approximately 90% were seen once. Sample: peripheral blood, taken in a trial of Ad26.COV2.S vaccine versus placebo. The receptors were gathered from a person between 18 and 60 years old who received the Ad26.COV2.S COVID-19 vaccine or a placebo. The CDR3 runs from the conserved cysteine through the conserved F or W. Each record gives: D gene, V gene, clone size, J gene, CDR3 protein, CDR3 DNA. A D gene is named only where the DNA matches it firmly. Where a row states a size, it is once, few, many or the class of an expanded clone; other rows omit it.

d_call: TRBD2
v_call: TRBV7-3
clone_size: -
j_call: TRBJ2-1
cdr3_aa: CASSWGSGNNEQFF
cdr3_nt: TGTGCCAGCAGCTGGGGCAGCGGGAACAATGAGCAGTTCTTC

d_call: -
v_call: TRBV4-1
clone_size: -
j_call: TRBJ1-1
cdr3_aa: CASSQRAEAFF
cdr3_nt: TGCGCCAGCAGCCAACGGGCTGAAGCTTTCTTT

d_call: -
v_call: TRBV19
clone_size: -
j_call: TRBJ1-2
cdr3_aa: CASSVTIGDVYGYTF
cdr3_nt: TGTGCCAGTAGTGTGACCATCGGGGATGTCTATGGCTACACCTTC

d_call: TRBD2
v_call: TRBV28
clone_size: -
j_call: TRBJ2-3
cdr3_aa: CASSLLPSGGTDTQYF
cdr3_nt: TGTGCCAGCAGTTTGCTCCCTAGCGGGGGCACAGATACGCAGTATTTT

d_call: -
v_call: TRBV12-3/TRBV12-4
clone_size: -
j_call: TRBJ2-2
cdr3_aa: CATHNTNTGELFF
cdr3_nt: TGTGCCACTCACAATACGAACACCGGGGAGCTGTTTTTT

d_call: -
v_call: TRBV11-2
clone_size: -
j_call: TRBJ2-5
cdr3_aa: CASSLYGPAARETQYF
cdr3_nt: TGTGCCAGCAGCTTATATGGGCCGGCGGCCCGGGAGACCCAGTACTTC

d_call: TRBD2
v_call: TRBV18
clone_size: few
j_call: TRBJ2-1
cdr3_aa: CASSPSQRGGRNEQFF
cdr3_nt: TGTGCCAGCTCACCGTCCCAGCGGGGGGGCCGCAATGAGCAGTTCTTC

d_call: -
v_call: TRBV12-3/TRBV12-4
clone_size: -
j_call: TRBJ2-3
cdr3_aa: CASSLELGSQYF
cdr3_nt: TGTGCCAGCAGTTTAGAGCTAGGGTCTCAGTATTTT

d_call: -
v_call: TRBV7-9
clone_size: once
j_call: TRBJ2-3
cdr3_aa: CASSLVTAESTDTQYF
cdr3_nt: TGTGCCAGCAGCTTAGTGACGGCGGAGAGCACAGATACGCAGTATTTT

d_call: TRBD1
v_call: TRBV28
clone_size: -
j_call: TRBJ1-2
cdr3_aa: CASSLVGQGALGYTF
cdr3_nt: TGTGCCAGCAGTTTAGTGGGACAGGGGGCGCTTGGCTACACCTTC

d_call: -
v_call: TRBV5-6
clone_size: -
j_call: TRBJ2-1
cdr3_aa: CASSAEDYNEQFF
cdr3_nt: TGTGCCAGCAGCGCGGAGGACTACAATGAGCAGTTCTTC

d_call: TRBD1
v_call: TRBV9
clone_size: -
j_call: TRBJ2-5
cdr3_aa: CASSVDLGQGFETQYF
cdr3_nt: TGTGCCAGCAGCGTAGATTTGGGACAGGGGTTCGAGACCCAGTACTTC

d_call: -
v_call: TRBV19
clone_size: -
j_call: TRBJ1-5
cdr3_aa: CASTLGAGTRNQPQHF
cdr3_nt: TGTGCCAGTACTCTTGGGGCGGGTACCCGCAATCAGCCCCAGCATTTT

d_call: -
v_call: TRBV4-1
clone_size: -
j_call: TRBJ1-6
cdr3_aa: CASSQEGQGYRPPLHF
cdr3_nt: TGCGCCAGCAGCCAAGAAGGCCAGGGATATAGGCCACCCCTCCACTTT

d_call: -
v_call: TRBV7-2
clone_size: -
j_call: TRBJ1-3
cdr3_aa: CASSLERPSGNTIYF
cdr3_nt: TGTGCCAGCAGCTTAGAGCGGCCCTCTGGAAACACCATATATTTT

d_call: TRBD2
v_call: TRBV9
clone_size: -
j_call: TRBJ2-2
cdr3_aa: CASSVDPGGLEGTGELFF
cdr3_nt: TGTGCCAGCAGCGTAGACCCCGGTGGACTAGAGGGCACCGGGGAGCTGTTTTTT

d_call: TRBD1
v_call: TRBV7-9
clone_size: -
j_call: TRBJ2-3
cdr3_aa: CASSLGGQGRTDTQYF
cdr3_nt: TGTGCCAGCAGCTTAGGAGGACAGGGGCGCACAGATACGCAGTATTTT

d_call: -
v_call: TRBV11-3
clone_size: -
j_call: TRBJ1-3
cdr3_aa: CASSSGQGNTIYF
cdr3_nt: TGTGCCAGCAGCTCAGGACAGGGAAACACCATATATTTT

d_call: -
v_call: TRBV7-3
clone_size: -
j_call: TRBJ2-2
cdr3_aa: CASSLGLSGELFF
cdr3_nt: TGTGCCAGCAGCTTAGGACTCTCTGGGGAGCTGTTTTTT

d_call: -
v_call: TRBV7-2
clone_size: -
j_call: TRBJ1-2
cdr3_aa: CASSSPTWGAREGNYGYTF
cdr3_nt: TGTGCCAGCAGCTCACCGACCTGGGGTGCAAGGGAAGGAAACTATGGCTACACCTTC

d_call: -
v_call: TRBV18
clone_size: -
j_call: TRBJ2-7
cdr3_aa: CASSPGQGRIYEQYF
cdr3_nt: TGTGCCAGCTCACCCGGGCAGGGGAGGATCTACGAGCAGTACTTC

d_call: TRBD2
v_call: TRBV10-3
clone_size: -
j_call: TRBJ2-5
cdr3_aa: CAISESGSGGARETQYF
cdr3_nt: TGTGCCATCAGTGAGTCAGGTAGCGGGGGGGCTCGAGAGACCCAGTACTTC